This is a list of T cell receptor beta chains from one sample in a study of T cell responses to AZD1222 COVID-19 vaccine. Clones were sequenced by immunoSEQ multiplex PCR, and TCRdb holds only the in-frame ones, with some missing. The sample has roughly 110,000 clones, roughly 90% seen once; the top ten hold roughly 7%. Material: peripheral blood, obtained on day 0 of AZD1222 vaccination. Receptor source: an adult in good health. The CDR3 runs from the conserved cysteine through the conserved F or W. The D gene is left open where the match is weak. For some rows the clone size is stated as once, few or many, or as a class when expanded; others skip it.

V gene: TRBV28; J gene: TRBJ1-5; D gene: .; clone size: .; CDR3 DNA: TGTGCCAGCAGTTTATACAGGGCTGGCAATCAGCCCCAGCATTTT; CDR3 protein: CASSLYRAGNQPQHF
V gene: TRBV27; J gene: TRBJ2-1; D gene: .; clone size: once; CDR3 DNA: TGTGCCAGCAGTTTATTGGGGGTCAATGAGCAGTTCTTC; CDR3 protein: CASSLLGVNEQFF
V gene: TRBV9; J gene: TRBJ1-4; D gene: .; clone size: .; CDR3 DNA: TGTGCCAGCAGCGTAGCGGGGGGGCGGATGGAAAAACTGTTTTTT; CDR3 protein: CASSVAGGRMEKLFF
V gene: TRBV6-5; J gene: TRBJ2-1; D gene: .; clone size: .; CDR3 DNA: TGTGCCAGCAGTTACCGAATTAGCAATGAGCAGTTCTTC; CDR3 protein: CASSYRISNEQFF
V gene: TRBV18; J gene: TRBJ1-3; D gene: .; clone size: .; CDR3 DNA: TGTGCCAGCTCACCCACCGGGGACTCTGGAAACACCATATATTTT; CDR3 protein: CASSPTGDSGNTIYF
V gene: TRBV27; J gene: TRBJ2-5; D gene: .; clone size: .; CDR3 DNA: TGTGCCAGCAGCTCTCGGGGGGAGACCCAGTACTTC; CDR3 protein: CASSSRGETQYF
V gene: TRBV2; J gene: TRBJ1-2; D gene: .; clone size: .; CDR3 DNA: TGTGCCAGCAGTGAAAGTCGGCTAGACTATGGCTACACCTTC; CDR3 protein: CASSESRLDYGYTF
V gene: TRBV11-2; J gene: TRBJ1-2; D gene: .; clone size: .; CDR3 DNA: TGTGCCAGCAGCTCATGGGCAGGGGACGGCTACACCTTC; CDR3 protein: CASSSWAGDGYTF
V gene: TRBV3-1/TRBV3-2; J gene: TRBJ1-1; D gene: .; clone size: .; CDR3 DNA: TGTGCCAGCAGCCAGCAGGCGTCTGAAGCTTTCTTT; CDR3 protein: CASSQQASEAFF
V gene: TRBV12-3/TRBV12-4; J gene: TRBJ1-3; D gene: .; clone size: .; CDR3 DNA: TGTGCCAGCCTCAATATAGGAAACACCATATATTTT; CDR3 protein: CASLNIGNTIYF
V gene: TRBV10-3; J gene: TRBJ1-2; D gene: .; clone size: .; CDR3 DNA: TGTGCCACCAAACTGGACAGTAACTATGGCTACACCTTC; CDR3 protein: CATKLDSNYGYTF
V gene: TRBV19; J gene: TRBJ2-5; D gene: TRBD2; clone size: .; CDR3 DNA: TGTGCCAGTAGTATCAGTTTGACTAGCGGGAGAAGAGGAGAGACCCAGTACTTC; CDR3 protein: CASSISLTSGRRGETQYF
V gene: TRBV19; J gene: TRBJ1-2; D gene: .; clone size: .; CDR3 DNA: TGTGCCAGTAGTATTCAGGGTGACTATGGCTACACCTTC; CDR3 protein: CASSIQGDYGYTF
V gene: TRBV5-4; J gene: TRBJ1-6; D gene: .; clone size: .; CDR3 DNA: TGTGCCAACCACGACATGCGGGCTAATTCACCCCTCCACTTT; CDR3 protein: CANHDMRANSPLHF
V gene: TRBV28; J gene: TRBJ2-7; D gene: TRBD2; clone size: .; CDR3 DNA: TGTGCCAGCAGAGGGACTAGCGGGAGTAAGGAAGCCTACGAGCAGTACTTC; CDR3 protein: CASRGTSGSKEAYEQYF
V gene: TRBV7-3; J gene: TRBJ2-5; D gene: .; clone size: few; CDR3 DNA: TGTGCCAGCAGCTTAAATGGGGGAAAGGAGACCCAGTACTTC; CDR3 protein: CASSLNGGKETQYF
V gene: TRBV3-1/TRBV3-2; J gene: TRBJ1-5; D gene: .; clone size: .; CDR3 DNA: TGTGCCAGCAGCCAAGGAGGAGGAAATAATCAGCCCCAGCATTTT; CDR3 protein: CASSQGGGNNQPQHF
V gene: TRBV6-4; J gene: TRBJ1-5; D gene: .; clone size: .; CDR3 DNA: TGTGCCAGCAGACGGGACCGCCCTAATCAGCCCCAGCATTTT; CDR3 protein: CASRRDRPNQPQHF
V gene: TRBV27; J gene: TRBJ2-7; D gene: .; clone size: few; CDR3 DNA: TGTGCCAGCAGTTTATCGAAGGGGGGTTACGAGCAGTACTTC; CDR3 protein: CASSLSKGGYEQYF
V gene: TRBV28; J gene: TRBJ2-2; D gene: .; clone size: .; CDR3 DNA: TGTGCCAGCAATTTTCACAGGGTGCCCGGGGAGCTGTTTTTT; CDR3 protein: CASNFHRVPGELFF
V gene: TRBV28; J gene: TRBJ2-5; D gene: .; clone size: .; CDR3 DNA: TGTGCCAGCACCCGCGGGACTGGACAAGAGACCCAGTACTTC; CDR3 protein: CASTRGTGQETQYF
V gene: TRBV28; J gene: TRBJ1-6; D gene: .; clone size: once; CDR3 DNA: TGTGCCAGCAGTTTATCCCGTGGAGGGTGGGGACTTAATTCACCCCTCCACTTT; CDR3 protein: CASSLSRGGWGLNSPLHF
V gene: TRBV6-6; J gene: TRBJ1-1; D gene: .; clone size: once; CDR3 DNA: TGTGCCAGCTTTATGCGCCCCGGAGGCACTGAAGCTTTCTTT; CDR3 protein: CASFMRPGGTEAFF
V gene: TRBV5-1; J gene: TRBJ1-1; D gene: TRBD1; clone size: .; CDR3 DNA: TGCGCCAGCAGATACGGGACAGGGAGTCATATAACTGAAGCTTTCTTT; CDR3 protein: CASRYGTGSHITEAFF
V gene: TRBV19; J gene: TRBJ1-6; D gene: TRBD1; clone size: .; CDR3 DNA: TGTGCCAGTAGTAGAATACAGGGGAATTCACCCCTCCACTTT; CDR3 protein: CASSRIQGNSPLHF
V gene: TRBV13; J gene: TRBJ1-1; D gene: .; clone size: .; CDR3 DNA: TGTGCCAGCAGCCTAAGGTTTCTCGTGAACACTGAAGCTTTCTTT; CDR3 protein: CASSLRFLVNTEAFF
V gene: TRBV25-1; J gene: TRBJ2-1; D gene: .; clone size: .; CDR3 DNA: TGTGCCAGCAGTGAATCTTGGGGCCTTGAGCAGTTCTTC; CDR3 protein: CASSESWGLEQFF
V gene: TRBV19; J gene: TRBJ2-2; D gene: TRBD1; clone size: once; CDR3 DNA: TGTGCCAGTAGAGGACAGGGGGCGCTTCCCCGGGAGCTGTTTTTT; CDR3 protein: CASRGQGALPRELFF
V gene: TRBV9; J gene: TRBJ2-1; D gene: .; clone size: .; CDR3 DNA: TGTGCCAGCAGCGTAGGATCCTACAATGAGCAGTTCTTC; CDR3 protein: CASSVGSYNEQFF
V gene: TRBV24-1; J gene: TRBJ2-1; D gene: TRBD1; clone size: .; CDR3 DNA: TGTGCCACCAGTGTTTCACAGGGGTTTGAGCAGTTCTTC; CDR3 protein: CATSVSQGFEQFF
V gene: TRBV18; J gene: TRBJ2-1; D gene: TRBD2; clone size: .; CDR3 DNA: TGTGCCAGCTCGTACGCGGGAGGCGGCGATGAGCAGTTCTTC; CDR3 protein: CASSYAGGGDEQFF
V gene: TRBV7-9; J gene: TRBJ1-1; D gene: .; clone size: .; CDR3 DNA: TGTGCCAGCAGCGTGCAGGGGAACACTGAAGCTTTCTTT; CDR3 protein: CASSVQGNTEAFF
V gene: TRBV27; J gene: TRBJ1-1; D gene: .; clone size: few; CDR3 DNA: TGTGCCAGCAGTTTATCGAGGAGCCCGAACACTGAAGCTTTCTTT; CDR3 protein: CASSLSRSPNTEAFF